One sample yielded the 6 T cell receptor beta chains listed below, sequenced in a study of T cells in Graves' hyperthyroidism and ophthalmopathy. RNA transcripts gave rise to amplified TCR beta CDR3 regions. HTBI primers were employed in a first-round RT-PCR of the TCR CDR3. TCRdb fed the multiplex PCR reads into MiXCR, producing one record per CDR3 protein. Among some 510,000 distinct CDR3 sequences listed, less than 25% were seen once. Sequenced sample: blood. These receptors were taken from a man between 18 and 35 years old with Graves' hyperthyroidism.

This clonotype has only a few counts. J is TRBJ2-6 and V is TRBV3-1, with D unresolved. V dropped 4 bases and J dropped 0 bases, with 7 bases sitting between them. The germline gives CDR1 LGHDT, CDR2 YNNKEL (reference sequence). This CDR3 comprises 15 residues. Here the CDR3 reads CASSPTTSGANVLTF. CDR3 nucleotide sequence: TGTGCCAGCAGCCCAACAACCTCTGGGGCCAACGTCCTGACTTTC. Full variable domain (outside the CDR3, taken from reference TRBV3-1 and TRBJ2-6): DTAVSQTPKYLVTQMGNDKSIKCEQNLGHDTMYWYKQDSKKFLKIMFSYNNKELIINETVPNRFSPKSPDKAHLNLHINSLELGDSAVYFCASSPTTSGANVLTFGAGSRLTVL.

Ten or more counts support this clonotype. The rearrangement uses TRBV20-1 and TRBJ2-2; TRBD1 aligns across 9 bases. The V segment lost 1 base and the J segment 7 bases; nucleotides outside the gene matches: 13. Germline V gene lookup returns CDR1 DFQATT and CDR2 SNEGSKA (reference sequence). The CDR3 runs 17 residues. DNA of the CDR3: TGCAGTGCTAGAGGTCCACACCGGGACAGGGTTGTCGGGGAGCTGTTTTTT. Translated, it gives CSARGPHRDRVVGELFF.

This clonotype was picked up a small number of times. Given a much more abundant clone one base away, this may be a read error. The chain combines TRBV6-5 with TRBJ1-5; D is undetermined. Germline V gene data show CDR1 as MNHEY and CDR2 as SVGAGI. The CDR3 covers 15 residues. The CDR3 nucleotides are TGTGCCTGCAGTTACGGTCGGATTAGCAATCAGCCCCAGCATTTT. This translates into CACSYGRISNQPQHF.

This clonotype has a count of ten or more. The rearrangement joins TRBV12-3 or TRBV12-4 to TRBJ2-5, with TRBD2 matching over 12 bases. The CDR3 consists of 17 residues. Losses at the gene ends were 5 bases for V and 2 bases for J; bases not matched to a gene: 9. The chain's CDR3 is CASSRRLAGAPQETQYF. The CDR3 DNA reads as TGTGCCAGCAGTCGCCGACTAGCGGGGGCCCCTCAAGAGACCCAGTACTTC.

This clonotype was observed many times. This chain connects TRBV6-2 or TRBV6-3 to TRBJ2-2, with 8 bases lining up with TRBD2. The ends lost 5 bases at V and 4 bases at J; junction bases unmatched: 18. CDR1 MNHEY and CDR2 SVGEGT come from the germline V gene. The CDR3 sequence is 19 residues long. The DNA for the CDR3 is TGTGCCAGCAGTCCGTGGACCGGGGGAGCGGGGGCCGGCACCGGGGAGCTGTTTTTT. Its translation: CASSPWTGGAGAGTGELFF.

This clonotype was seen repeatedly, ten times or more. Mismatch with germline at one junction end may stem from a read error. This chain uses TRBV6-1 with TRBJ2-2; 7 nucleotides line up with TRBD1. The CDR3 runs 13 residues. Germline lookup yields CDR1 MNHNS and CDR2 SASEGT. CDR3 DNA: TGTGCCAGCAGTGATTCTTTTCCAGGGGGGCTGTTTTTT. Translation: CASSDSFPGGLFF.